Below, one T cell receptor beta chain is given with its context. Antigen specificity is unknown. This sample is drawn from a study of T cells in narcolepsy. Study findings and constraints: In some patient and control memory CD4+ samples, autoreactive clones were absent. Reportedly, autoreactive clonotypes were serially detected in patients' blood but not controls'. Comparing one patient's CSF and blood CD4+ clonotypes highlighted HCRT- and TRIB2-specific autoreactive clonotypes.

The CDR3 has 11 residues. CDR1 is MNHEY, CDR2 SVGAGI, per germline. V was trimmed by 5 bases and J by 13 bases, leaving 12 bases between them. The table came from immunoSEQ multiplex PCR; TCRdb's copy has only in-frame clones and leaves some out. This sample has 24,000 or so clones, with 80% to 90% found just once. The receptor comes from a human donor with narcolepsy. The V call is TRBV6-5, the J call TRBJ2-1, with D possibly matching TRBD1 (6 bases). Sequencing used CD45RA- memory CD4+ T cells from PBMCs. CDR3 DNA sequence: TGTGCCAGCAGTAACCACAGGGAACAGTTCTTC. This translates into CASSNHREQFF.